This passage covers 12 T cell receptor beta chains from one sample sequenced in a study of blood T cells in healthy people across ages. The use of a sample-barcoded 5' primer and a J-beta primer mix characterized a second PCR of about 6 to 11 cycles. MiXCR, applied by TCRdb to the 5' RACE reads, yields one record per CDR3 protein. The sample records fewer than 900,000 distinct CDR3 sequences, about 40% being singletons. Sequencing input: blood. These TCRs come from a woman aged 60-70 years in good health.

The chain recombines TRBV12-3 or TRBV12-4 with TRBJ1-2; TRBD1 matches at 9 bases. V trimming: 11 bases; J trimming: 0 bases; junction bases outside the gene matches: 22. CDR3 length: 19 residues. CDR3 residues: CAGIIGGVGTGLPNYGYTF. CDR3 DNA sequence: TGTGCCGGCATCATTGGGGGTGTCGGGACAGGGTTACCTAACTATGGCTACACCTTC.

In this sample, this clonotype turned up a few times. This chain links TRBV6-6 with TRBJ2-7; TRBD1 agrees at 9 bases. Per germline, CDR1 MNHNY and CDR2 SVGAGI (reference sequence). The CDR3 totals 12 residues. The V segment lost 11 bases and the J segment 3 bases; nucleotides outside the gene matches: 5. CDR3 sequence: CAAGTGSYEQYF. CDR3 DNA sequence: TGTGCCGCCGGGACAGGGAGCTACGAGCAGTACTTC.

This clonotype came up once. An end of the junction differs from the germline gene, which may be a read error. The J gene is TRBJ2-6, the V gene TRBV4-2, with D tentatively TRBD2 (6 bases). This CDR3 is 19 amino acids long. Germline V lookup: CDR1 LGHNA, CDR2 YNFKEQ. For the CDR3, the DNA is TGTGCCAACAGCCAAGATCTAGCCACTAGCCTCTCTGGGGCCAACGTCCTGACTTTC. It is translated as CANSQDLATSLSGANVLTF.

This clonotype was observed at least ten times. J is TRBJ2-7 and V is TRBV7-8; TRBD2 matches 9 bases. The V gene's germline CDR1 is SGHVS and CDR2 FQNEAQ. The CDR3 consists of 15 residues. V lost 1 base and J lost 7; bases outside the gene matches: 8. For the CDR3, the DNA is TGTGCCAGCAGCTTAGTTGCGGGAGGGTTGAGGGAGCAGTACTTC. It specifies CASSLVAGGLREQYF.

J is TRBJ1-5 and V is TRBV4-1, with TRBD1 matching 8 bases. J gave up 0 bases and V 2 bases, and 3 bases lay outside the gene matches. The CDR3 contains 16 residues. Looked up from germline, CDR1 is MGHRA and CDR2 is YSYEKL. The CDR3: CASSQPDRGSNQPQHF. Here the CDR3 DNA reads TGCGCCAGCAGCCAACCCGACAGGGGTAGCAATCAGCCCCAGCATTTT.

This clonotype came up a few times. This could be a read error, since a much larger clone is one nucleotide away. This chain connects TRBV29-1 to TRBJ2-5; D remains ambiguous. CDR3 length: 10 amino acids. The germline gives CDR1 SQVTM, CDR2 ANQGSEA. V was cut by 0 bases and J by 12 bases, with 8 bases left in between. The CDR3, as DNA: TGCAGCGTTGAAGATCGTCTCGAGTACTTC. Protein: CSVEDRLEYF.

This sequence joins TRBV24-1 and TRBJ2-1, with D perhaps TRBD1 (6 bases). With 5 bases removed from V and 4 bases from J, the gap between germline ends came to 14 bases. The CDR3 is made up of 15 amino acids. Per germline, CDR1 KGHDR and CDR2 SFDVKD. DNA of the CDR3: TGTGCCACCAGTGCCGGGACAATTACTTACAATGAGCAGTTCTTC. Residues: CATSAGTITYNEQFF.

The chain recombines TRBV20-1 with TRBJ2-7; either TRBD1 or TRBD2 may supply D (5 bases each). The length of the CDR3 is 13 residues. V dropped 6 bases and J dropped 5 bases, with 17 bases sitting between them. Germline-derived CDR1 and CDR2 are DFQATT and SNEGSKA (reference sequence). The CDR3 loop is CSAEGPGTDEQYF. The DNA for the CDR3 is TGCAGTGCCGAGGGTCCGGGGACGGACGAGCAGTACTTC.

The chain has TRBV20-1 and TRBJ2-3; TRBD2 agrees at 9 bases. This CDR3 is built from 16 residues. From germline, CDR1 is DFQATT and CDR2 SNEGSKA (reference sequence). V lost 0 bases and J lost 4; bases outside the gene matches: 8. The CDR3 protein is CSARDLGGRASDTQYF. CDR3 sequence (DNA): TGCAGTGCTAGAGATCTTGGCGGGAGGGCGTCAGATACGCAGTATTTT.

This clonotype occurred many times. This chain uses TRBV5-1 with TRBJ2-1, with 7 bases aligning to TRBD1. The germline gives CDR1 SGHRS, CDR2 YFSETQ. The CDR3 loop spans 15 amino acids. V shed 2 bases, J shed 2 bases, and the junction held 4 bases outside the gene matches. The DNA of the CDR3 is TGCGCCAGCAGCTTCCGGGACAGTACCTACAATGAGCAGTTCTTC. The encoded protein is CASSFRDSTYNEQFF.

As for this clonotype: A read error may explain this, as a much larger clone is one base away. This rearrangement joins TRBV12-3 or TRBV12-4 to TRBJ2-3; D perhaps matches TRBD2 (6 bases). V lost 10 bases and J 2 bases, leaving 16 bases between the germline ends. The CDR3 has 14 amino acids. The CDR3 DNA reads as TGTGCCAACCGGAGGGGTCAACACACAGATACGCAGTATTTT. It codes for CANRRGQHTDTQYF.

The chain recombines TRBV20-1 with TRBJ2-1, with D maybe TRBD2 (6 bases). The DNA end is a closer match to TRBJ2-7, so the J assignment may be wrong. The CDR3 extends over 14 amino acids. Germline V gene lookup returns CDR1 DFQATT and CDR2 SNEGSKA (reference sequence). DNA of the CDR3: TGCAGTGCTAGGGACGGGAGCTCCTACAATGAGCAGTACTTC. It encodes CSARDGSSYNEQYF.